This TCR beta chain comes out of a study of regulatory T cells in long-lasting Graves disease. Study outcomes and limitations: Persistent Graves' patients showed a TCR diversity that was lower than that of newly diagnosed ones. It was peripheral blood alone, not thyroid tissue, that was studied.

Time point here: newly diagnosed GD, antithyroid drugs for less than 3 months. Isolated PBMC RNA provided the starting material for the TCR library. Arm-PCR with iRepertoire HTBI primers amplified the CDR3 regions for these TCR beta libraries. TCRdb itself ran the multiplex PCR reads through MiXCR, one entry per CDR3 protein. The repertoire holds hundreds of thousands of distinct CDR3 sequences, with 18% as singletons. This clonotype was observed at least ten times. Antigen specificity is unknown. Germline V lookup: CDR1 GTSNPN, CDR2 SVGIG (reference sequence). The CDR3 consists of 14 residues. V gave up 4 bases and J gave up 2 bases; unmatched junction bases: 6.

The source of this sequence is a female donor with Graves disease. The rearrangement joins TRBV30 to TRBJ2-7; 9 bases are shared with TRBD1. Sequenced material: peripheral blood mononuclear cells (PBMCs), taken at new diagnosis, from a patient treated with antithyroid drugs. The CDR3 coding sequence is TGTGCCTGGAACCGCGGGACAGGGACCTACGAGCAGTACTTC. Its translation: CAWNRGTGTYEQYF.